In its sample, the clone carrying this T cell receptor (beta chain) was seen once. V was shortened by 4 bases and J by 0 bases, with 18 bases between the two germline ends. CDR3 length: 17 residues. Germline V gene lookup returns CDR1 KGHSH and CDR2 LQKENI. Sequencing was performed with immunoSEQ multiplex PCR; in TCRdb, only in-frame clones are kept and a portion is missing. The sample yields around 51,000 clones, 94% seen once. The sample is drawn from a study of T cell changes during pregnancy in multiple sclerosis. V usage is TRBV18 and J usage is TRBJ1-1; D is unclear. This sample comprised CD4+ T cells from peripheral blood mononuclear cells, obtained in the second trimester of pregnancy. The source is a female donor with multiple sclerosis, enrolled in a pregnancy study. The CDR3 coding sequence is TGTGCCAGCTCACGGCCTAGTACCGCCAGCCTGAACACTGAAGCTTTCTTT. As protein: CASSRPSTASLNTEAFF.